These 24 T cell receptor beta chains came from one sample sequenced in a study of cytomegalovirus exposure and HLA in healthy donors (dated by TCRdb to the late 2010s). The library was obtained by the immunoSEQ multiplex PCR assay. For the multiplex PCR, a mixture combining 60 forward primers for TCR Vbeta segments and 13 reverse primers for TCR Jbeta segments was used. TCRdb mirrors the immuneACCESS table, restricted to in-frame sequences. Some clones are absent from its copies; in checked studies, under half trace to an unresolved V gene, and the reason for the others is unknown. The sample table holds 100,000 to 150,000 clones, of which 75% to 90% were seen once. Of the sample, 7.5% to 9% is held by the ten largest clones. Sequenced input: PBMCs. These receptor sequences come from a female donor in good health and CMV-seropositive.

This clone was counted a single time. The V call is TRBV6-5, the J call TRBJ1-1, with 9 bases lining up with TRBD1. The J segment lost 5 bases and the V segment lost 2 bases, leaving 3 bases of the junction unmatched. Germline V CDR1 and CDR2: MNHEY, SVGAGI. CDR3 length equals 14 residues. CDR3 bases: TGTGCCAGCAGTTACGGGGACAGGGAGACTGAAGCTTTCTTT. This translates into CASSYGDRETEAFF.

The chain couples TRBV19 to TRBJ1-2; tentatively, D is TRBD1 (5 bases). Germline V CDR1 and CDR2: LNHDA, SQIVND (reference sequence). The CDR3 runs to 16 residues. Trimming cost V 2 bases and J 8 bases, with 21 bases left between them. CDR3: CASSINADSGMRGYTF. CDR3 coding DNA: TGTGCCAGTAGTATAAACGCCGACAGTGGGATGAGGGGCTACACCTTC.

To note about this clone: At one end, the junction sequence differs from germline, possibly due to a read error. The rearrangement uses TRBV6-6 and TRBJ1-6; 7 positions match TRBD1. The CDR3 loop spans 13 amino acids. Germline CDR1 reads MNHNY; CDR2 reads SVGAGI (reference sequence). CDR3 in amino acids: CATTGAPNSSLHF. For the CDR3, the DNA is TGTGCCACCACAGGGGCCCCGAATTCATCCCTCCACTTT.

CDR3 sequence reads: CATSRSMVSGTEAFF. CDR3 in DNA: TGTGCCACCAGCAGATCAATGGTTTCGGGCACTGAAGCTTTCTTT. The chain employs TRBV15 and TRBJ1-1; no firm D call. The germline gives CDR1 LNHNV, CDR2 YYDKDF (reference sequence). Trimming took 2 bases from V and 4 from J, leaving 14 bases between them. The CDR3 is made up of 15 amino acids. Using reference TRBV15 and TRBJ1-1 for the parts outside the CDR3, the full variable domain is DAMVIQNPRYQVTQFGKPVTLSCSQTLNHNVMYWYQQKSSQAPKLLFHYYDKDFNNEADTPDNFQSRRPNTSFCFLDIRSPGLGDTAMYLCATSRSMVSGTEAFFGQGTRLTVV.

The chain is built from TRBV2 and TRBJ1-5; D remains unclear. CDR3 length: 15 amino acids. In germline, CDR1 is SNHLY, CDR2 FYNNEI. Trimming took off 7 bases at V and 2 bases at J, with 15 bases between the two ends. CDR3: CASTRESGGNQPQHF. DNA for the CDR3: TGTGCCAGCACCCGAGAGAGTGGAGGCAATCAGCCCCAGCATTTT.

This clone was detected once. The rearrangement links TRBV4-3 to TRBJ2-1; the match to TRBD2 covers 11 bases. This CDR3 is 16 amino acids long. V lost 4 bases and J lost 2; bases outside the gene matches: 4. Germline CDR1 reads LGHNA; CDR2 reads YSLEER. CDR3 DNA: TGCGCCAGCAGCCGGAATAGCGGGGGGGCCTACAATGAGCAGTTCTTC. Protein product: CASSRNSGGAYNEQFF.

The CDR3 sequence is CASSLYVRVAYEQYF. CDR3 coding DNA: TGCGCCAGCAGCTTGTACGTCAGGGTGGCCTACGAGCAGTACTTC. This chain connects TRBV5-1 to TRBJ2-7; a possible D gene is TRBD1 (5 bases). The ends were cut back, 1 base at V and 2 bases at J, with 13 bases in the middle. This CDR3 has 15 residues. Germline CDR1 reads SGHRS; CDR2 reads YFSETQ.

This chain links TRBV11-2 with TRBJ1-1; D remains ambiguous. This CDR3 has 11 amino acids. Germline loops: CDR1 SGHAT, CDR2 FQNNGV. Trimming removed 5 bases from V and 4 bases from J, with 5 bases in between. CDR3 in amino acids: CASSSPTEAFF. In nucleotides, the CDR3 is TGTGCCAGCAGCAGCCCCACTGAAGCTTTCTTT.

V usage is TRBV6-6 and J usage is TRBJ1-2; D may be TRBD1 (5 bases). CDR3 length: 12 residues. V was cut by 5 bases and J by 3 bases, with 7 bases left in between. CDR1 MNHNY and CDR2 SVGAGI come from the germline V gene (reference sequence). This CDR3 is CASSTRDYGYTF. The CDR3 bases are TGTGCCAGCAGTACCAGGGACTATGGCTACACCTTC.

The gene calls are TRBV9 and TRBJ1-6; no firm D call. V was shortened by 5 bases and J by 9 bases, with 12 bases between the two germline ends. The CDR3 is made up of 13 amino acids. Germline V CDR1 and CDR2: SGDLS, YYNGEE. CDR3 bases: TGTGCCAGCAGTCCTAATTCGGGTTCACCCCTCCACTTT. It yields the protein CASSPNSGSPLHF. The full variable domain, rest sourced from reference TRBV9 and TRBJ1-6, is DSGVTQTPKHLITATGQRVTLRCSPRSGDLSVYWYQQSLDQGLQFLIQYYNGEERAKGNILERFSAQQFPDLHSELNLSSLELGDSALYFCASSPNSGSPLHFGNGTRLTVT.

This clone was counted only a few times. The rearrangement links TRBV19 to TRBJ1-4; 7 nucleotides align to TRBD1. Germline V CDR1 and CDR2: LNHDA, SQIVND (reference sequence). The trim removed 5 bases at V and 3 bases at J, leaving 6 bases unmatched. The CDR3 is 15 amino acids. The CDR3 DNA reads TGTGCCAGTAGTCGACAGGGAGTCCCTAATGAAAAACTGTTTTTT. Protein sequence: CASSRQGVPNEKLFF.

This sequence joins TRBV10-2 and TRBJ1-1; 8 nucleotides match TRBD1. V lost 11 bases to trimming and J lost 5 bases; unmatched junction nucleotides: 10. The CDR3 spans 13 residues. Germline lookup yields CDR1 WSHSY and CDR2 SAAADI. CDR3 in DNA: TGCGCCTCCAGGGGGCGTCGGAGAACTGAAGCTTTCTTT. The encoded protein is CASRGRRRTEAFF.

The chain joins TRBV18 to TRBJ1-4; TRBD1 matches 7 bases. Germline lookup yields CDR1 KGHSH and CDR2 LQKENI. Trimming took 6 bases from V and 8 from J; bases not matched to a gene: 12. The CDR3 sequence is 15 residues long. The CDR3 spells CASSLNRGSGEKLFF. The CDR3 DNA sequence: TGTGCCAGCTCGCTGAACAGGGGCTCCGGGGAAAAACTGTTTTTT.

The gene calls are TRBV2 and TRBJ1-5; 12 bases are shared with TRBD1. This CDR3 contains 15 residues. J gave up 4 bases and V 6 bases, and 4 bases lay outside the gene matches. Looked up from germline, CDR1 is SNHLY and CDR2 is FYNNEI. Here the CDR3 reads CASRGTGGRNQPQHF. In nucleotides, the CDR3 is TGTGCCAGCAGAGGGACAGGGGGCCGGAATCAGCCCCAGCATTTT.

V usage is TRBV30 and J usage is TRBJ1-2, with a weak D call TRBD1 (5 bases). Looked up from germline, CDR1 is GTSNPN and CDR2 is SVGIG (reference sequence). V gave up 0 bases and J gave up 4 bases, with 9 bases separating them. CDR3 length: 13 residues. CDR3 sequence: CAWSVDSFYGYTF. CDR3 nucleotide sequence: TGTGCCTGGAGTGTTGACAGTTTCTATGGCTACACCTTC.

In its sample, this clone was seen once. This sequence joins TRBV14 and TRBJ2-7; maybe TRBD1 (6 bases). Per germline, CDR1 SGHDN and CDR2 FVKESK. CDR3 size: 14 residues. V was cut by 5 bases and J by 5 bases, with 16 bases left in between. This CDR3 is CASSALQGFHEQYF. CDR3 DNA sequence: TGTGCCAGCAGCGCGTTACAGGGTTTCCACGAGCAGTACTTC.

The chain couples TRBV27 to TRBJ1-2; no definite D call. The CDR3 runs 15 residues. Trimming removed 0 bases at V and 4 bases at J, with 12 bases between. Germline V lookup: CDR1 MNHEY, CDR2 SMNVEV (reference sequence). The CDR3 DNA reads TGTGCCAGCAGTTTATCGAGCACGGTTGTCTATGGCTACACCTTC. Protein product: CASSLSSTVVYGYTF.

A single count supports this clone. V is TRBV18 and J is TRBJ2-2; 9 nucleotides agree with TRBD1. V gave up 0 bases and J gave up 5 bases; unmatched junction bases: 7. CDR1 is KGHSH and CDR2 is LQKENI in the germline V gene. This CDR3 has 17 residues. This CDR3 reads CASSPPSGTGKTGELFF. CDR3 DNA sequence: TGTGCCAGCTCACCACCCTCCGGGACAGGGAAAACCGGGGAGCTGTTTTTT.

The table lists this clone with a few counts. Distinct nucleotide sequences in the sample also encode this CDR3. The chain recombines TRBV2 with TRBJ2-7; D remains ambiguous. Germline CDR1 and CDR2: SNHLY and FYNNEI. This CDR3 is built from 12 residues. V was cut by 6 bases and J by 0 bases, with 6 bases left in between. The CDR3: CASSYSSYEQYF. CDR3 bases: TGTGCCAGCAGCTACAGCTCCTACGAGCAGTACTTC.

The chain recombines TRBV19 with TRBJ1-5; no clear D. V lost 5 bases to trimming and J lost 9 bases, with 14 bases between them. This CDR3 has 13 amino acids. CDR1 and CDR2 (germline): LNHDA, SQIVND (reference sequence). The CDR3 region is CASSVAGLRPQHF. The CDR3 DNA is TGTGCCAGTAGTGTGGCGGGCCTCCGGCCCCAGCATTTT. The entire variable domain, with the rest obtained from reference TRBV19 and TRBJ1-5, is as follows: DGGITQSPKYLFRKEGQNVTLSCEQNLNHDAMYWYRQDPGQGLRLIYYSQIVNDFQKGDIAEGYSVSREKKESFPLTVTSAQKNPTAFYLCASSVAGLRPQHFGDGTRLSIL.

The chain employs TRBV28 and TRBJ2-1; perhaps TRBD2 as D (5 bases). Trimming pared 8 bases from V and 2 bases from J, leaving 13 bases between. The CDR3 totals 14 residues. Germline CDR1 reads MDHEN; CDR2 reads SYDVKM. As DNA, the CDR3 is TGTGCCAGCCGTTCTCCCGGGACCTACAATGAGCAGTTCTTC. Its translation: CASRSPGTYNEQFF.

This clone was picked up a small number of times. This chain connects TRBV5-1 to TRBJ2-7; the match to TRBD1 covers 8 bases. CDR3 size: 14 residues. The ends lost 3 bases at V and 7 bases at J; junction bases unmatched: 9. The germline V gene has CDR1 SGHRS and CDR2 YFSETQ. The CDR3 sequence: CASSWGQDLREQYF. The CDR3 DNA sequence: TGCGCCAGCAGCTGGGGACAGGACTTACGTGAGCAGTACTTC.

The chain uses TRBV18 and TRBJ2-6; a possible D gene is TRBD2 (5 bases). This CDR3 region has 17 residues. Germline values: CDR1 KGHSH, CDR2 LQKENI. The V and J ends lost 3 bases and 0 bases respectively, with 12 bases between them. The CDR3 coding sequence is TGTGCCAGCTCACCCCCATCGGGGATCTCTGGGGCCAACGTCCTGACTTTC. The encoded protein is CASSPPSGISGANVLTF.

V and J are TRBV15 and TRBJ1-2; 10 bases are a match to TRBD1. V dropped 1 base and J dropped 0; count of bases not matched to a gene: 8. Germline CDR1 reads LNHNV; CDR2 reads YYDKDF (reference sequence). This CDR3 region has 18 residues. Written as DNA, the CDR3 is TGTGCCACCAGCAGAGGTACCGGGACAGGGGAATCTAACTATGGCTACACCTTC. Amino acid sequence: CATSRGTGTGESNYGYTF.